The clone carrying this T cell receptor (beta chain) was observed a single time. Its target is not known. These data are taken from a study of cytomegalovirus exposure and HLA in healthy donors. Across the whole study: Caucasian-associated ancestry cluster membership applied to approximately 84% of nearly 400 genotyped donors.

V gave up 5 bases and J gave up 9 bases, with 14 bases separating them. Germline-derived CDR1 and CDR2 are SGHRS and YFSETQ. The CDR3 totals 13 residues. Primers for the PCR totalled 60 Vbeta and 13 Jbeta. Per the study methods: In a later analysis, the count reached 80 million or so unique TCR beta chains, with around 10 million shared. Sequencing used immunoSEQ multiplex PCR; TCRdb keeps in-frame clones, though not all of them. Clone size and the V and J calls come from that table; the DNA yielded D and trimming. The data show 97,000 or so clones, approximately 77% seen once. Findings of the study overall: A missense variant in DCLRE1C was later tied to TCR beta V- and J-gene trimming. The Asian-associated ancestry cluster reportedly had fewer N-insertions than the approximately 650-donor mean in a later analysis.

The chain employs TRBV5-1 and TRBJ1-4; maybe TRBD1 (5 bases). The sequenced sample was PBMCs. This receptor was taken from a male donor in good health and CMV-seropositive. The chain's CDR3 is CASSEVGGKKLFF. The CDR3 coding sequence is TGCGCCAGCAGTGAGGTCGGGGGGAAAAAACTGTTTTTT.